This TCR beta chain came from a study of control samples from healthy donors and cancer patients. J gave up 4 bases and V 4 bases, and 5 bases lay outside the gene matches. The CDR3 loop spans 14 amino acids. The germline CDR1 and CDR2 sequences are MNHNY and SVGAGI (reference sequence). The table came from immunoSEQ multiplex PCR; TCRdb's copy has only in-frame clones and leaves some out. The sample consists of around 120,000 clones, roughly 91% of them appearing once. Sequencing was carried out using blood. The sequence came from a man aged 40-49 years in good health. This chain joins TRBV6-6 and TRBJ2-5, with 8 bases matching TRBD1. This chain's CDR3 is CASSSDRGAETQYF. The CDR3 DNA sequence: TGTGCCAGCAGTTCAGACAGGGGAGCAGAGACCCAGTACTTC.